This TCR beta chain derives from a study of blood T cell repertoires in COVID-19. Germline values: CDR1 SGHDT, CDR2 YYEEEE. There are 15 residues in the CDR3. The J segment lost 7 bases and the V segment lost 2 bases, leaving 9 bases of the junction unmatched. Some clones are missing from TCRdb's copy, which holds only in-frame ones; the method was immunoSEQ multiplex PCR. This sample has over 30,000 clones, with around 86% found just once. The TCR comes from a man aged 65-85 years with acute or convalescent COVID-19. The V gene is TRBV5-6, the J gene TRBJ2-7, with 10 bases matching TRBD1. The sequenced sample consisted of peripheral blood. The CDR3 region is CASSLGGTGAWEQYF. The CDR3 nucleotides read TGTGCCAGCAGCTTAGGGGGGACAGGGGCGTGGGAGCAGTACTTC.